This entry lists 8 T cell receptor beta chains sequenced from one sample in a study of blood T cell repertoires in COVID-19. Sequenced by immunoSEQ multiplex PCR; TCRdb stores in-frame clones only, minus some. The sample includes roughly 190,000 clones, about 80% of them seen just once. Sequencing input: PBMCs or T cells enriched from blood (not recorded which). These receptors originate from a woman aged 60-75 years with acute COVID-19.

The J gene is TRBJ1-2, the V gene TRBV3-1 (or the pseudogene TRBV3-2); 9 bases are a match to TRBD1. Losses at the gene ends were 6 bases for V and 5 bases for J; bases not matched to a gene: 13. CDR1 is LGHDT and CDR2 is YNNKEL in the germline V gene (reference sequence). The CDR3 is 16 residues long. The CDR3 DNA is TGTGCCAGCAGTCATATAGGGACAGGGTTCTCATATGGCTACACCTTC. This sequence encodes CASSHIGTGFSYGYTF.

The chain recombines TRBV6-2 or TRBV6-3 with TRBJ1-5; D is possibly TRBD1 (6 bases). CDR1 and CDR2 (germline): MNHEY, SVGEGT. The length of the CDR3 is 14 residues. V dropped 2 bases and J dropped 3 bases, with 8 bases sitting between them. The CDR3 sequence is CASSYGDINQPQHF. CDR3 DNA: TGTGCCAGCAGTTACGGGGACATCAATCAGCCCCAGCATTTT.

J is TRBJ2-1 and V is TRBV6-6, with 8 bases aligning to TRBD2. Germline lookup yields CDR1 MNHNY and CDR2 SVGAGI (reference sequence). This CDR3 spans 17 amino acids. Trimming took 6 bases from V and 0 from J; bases not matched to a gene: 10. This CDR3 reads CASSRPPLAGSYNEQFF. The CDR3 DNA reads as TGTGCCAGCAGCCGACCGCCGCTAGCGGGCTCCTACAATGAGCAGTTCTTC.

CDR3 sequence (DNA): TGTGCCAGCAGTCCAAGCCATGGAGCCGAGCAGTACGTC. This codes for CASSPSHGAEQYV. This chain connects TRBV7-7 to TRBJ2-7; D remains ambiguous. The CDR3 has 13 amino acids. Germline values: CDR1 SSHAT, CDR2 FNYEAQ (reference sequence). Trimming cost V 6 bases and J 6 bases, with 15 bases left between them.

The chain joins TRBV9 to TRBJ2-2; the match to TRBD2 covers 11 bases. V shed 0 bases and J 10 bases; nucleotides not matched to a gene: 8. The CDR3 is 16 residues long. The germline CDR1 and CDR2 sequences are SGDLS and YYNGEE. The CDR3 here is CASSVVNSGRATELFF. The CDR3 bases are TGTGCCAGCAGCGTAGTTAATAGCGGGAGGGCCACGGAGCTGTTTTTT.

This chain links TRBV29-1 with TRBJ2-7, with 9 bases aligning to TRBD1. The CDR3 length is 13 residues. Germline V gene data show CDR1 as SQVTM and CDR2 as ANQGSEA. The J segment lost 6 bases and the V segment lost 4 bases, leaving 7 bases of the junction unmatched. In DNA, the CDR3 is TGCAGCGTTGCGGAACAGGGGGCTAGCGAGCAGTACTTC. Its protein product is CSVAEQGASEQYF.

This clone was seen just once. V gene TRBV6-5 combines with J gene TRBJ1-1; D remains ambiguous. The CDR3 loop spans 12 amino acids. Germline CDR1 is MNHEY and CDR2 is SVGAGI. Between the trimmed V and J ends, which lost 6 bases and 1 base, there was a span of 6 bases. CDR3 nucleotide sequence: TGTGCCAGCAGGAGGGAGAACACTGAAGCTTTCTTT. This gives the protein CASRRENTEAFF.

The chain couples TRBV19 to TRBJ2-3; D is undetermined. The CDR3 sequence is 13 residues long. CDR1 is LNHDA, CDR2 SQIVND, per germline (reference sequence). Between the trimmed V and J ends, which lost 2 bases and 6 bases, there was a span of 9 bases. The CDR3 loop reads CASSIRLRDTQYF. The DNA for the CDR3 is TGTGCCAGTAGTATACGACTTAGGGATACGCAGTATTTT.